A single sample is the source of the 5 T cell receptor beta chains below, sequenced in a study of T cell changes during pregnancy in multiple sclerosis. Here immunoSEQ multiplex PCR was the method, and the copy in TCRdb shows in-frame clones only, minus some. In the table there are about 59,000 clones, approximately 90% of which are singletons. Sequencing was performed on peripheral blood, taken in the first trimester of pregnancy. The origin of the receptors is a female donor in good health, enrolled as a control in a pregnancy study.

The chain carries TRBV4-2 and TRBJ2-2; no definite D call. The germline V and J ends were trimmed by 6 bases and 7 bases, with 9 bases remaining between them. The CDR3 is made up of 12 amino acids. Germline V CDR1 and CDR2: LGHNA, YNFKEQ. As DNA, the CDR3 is TGTGCCAGCAGTCAAATCAGCGGGGAGCTGTTTTTT. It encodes CASSQISGELFF.

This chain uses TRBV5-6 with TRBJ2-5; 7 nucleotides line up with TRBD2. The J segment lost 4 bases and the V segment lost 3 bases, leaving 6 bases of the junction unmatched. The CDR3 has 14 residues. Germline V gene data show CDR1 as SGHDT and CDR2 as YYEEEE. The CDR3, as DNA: TGTGCCAGCAGCTCAATCGGGGGGACAGAGACCCAGTACTTC. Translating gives CASSSIGGTETQYF.

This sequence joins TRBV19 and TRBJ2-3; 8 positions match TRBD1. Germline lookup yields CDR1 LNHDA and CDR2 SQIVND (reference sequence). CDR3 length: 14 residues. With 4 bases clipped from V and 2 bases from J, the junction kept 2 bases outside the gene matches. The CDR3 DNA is TGTGCCAGTAGTAGGGGACAGGACACAGATACGCAGTATTTT. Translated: CASSRGQDTDTQYF.

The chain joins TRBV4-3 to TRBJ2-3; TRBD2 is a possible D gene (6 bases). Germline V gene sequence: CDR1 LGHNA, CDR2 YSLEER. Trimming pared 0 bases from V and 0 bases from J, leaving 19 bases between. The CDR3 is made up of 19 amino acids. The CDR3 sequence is CASSQDAGRAPTSTDTQYF. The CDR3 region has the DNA TGCGCCAGCAGCCAAGATGCGGGGCGAGCGCCCACTAGCACAGATACGCAGTATTTT.

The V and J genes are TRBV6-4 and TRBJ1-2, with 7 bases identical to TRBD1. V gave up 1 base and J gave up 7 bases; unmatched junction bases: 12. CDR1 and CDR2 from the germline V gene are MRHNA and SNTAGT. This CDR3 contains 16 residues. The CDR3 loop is CASSDYPGTAASGYTF. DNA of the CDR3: TGTGCCAGCAGTGACTACCCCGGGACAGCTGCGTCTGGCTACACCTTC.